Listed below are T cell receptor beta chains from one sample, sequenced in a study of cytomegalovirus exposure and HLA in healthy donors. Libraries were prepared by immunoSEQ multiplex PCR; TCRdb keeps only in-frame clonotypes and omits some of them. The table lists 150,000 to 200,000 clones, about 80% of them singletons. The sequenced material came from PBMCs. These receptors all stem from a woman between 50 and 59 years old in good health and CMV-seropositive. The CDR3 runs from the conserved cysteine through the conserved F or W. A D gene is named only where the DNA matches it firmly. Clone size is stated in some rows and not others, as once, few, many or a class when expanded.

>TRBJ2-5|15|.|.|TRBV7-2
TGTGCCAGCAGCCGTAGAGGGGGACCGGGAGAGACCCAGTACTTC
CASSRRGGPGETQYF
>TRBJ2-3|15|.|.|TRBV5-6
TGTGCCAGCAGCTTGCAGGGAACACACACAGATACGCAGTATTTT
CASSLQGTHTDTQYF
>TRBJ1-6|14|.|.|TRBV6-5
TGTGCCAGCAGTTACGGTGGGGGGGATTCACCCCTCCACTTT
CASSYGGGDSPLHF
>TRBJ1-5|14|TRBD1|.|TRBV7-2
TGTGCCAGCAGCTTAGGACAGGGGGCCCAGCCCCAGCATTTT
CASSLGQGAQPQHF
>TRBJ1-1|14|.|.|TRBV19
TGTGCCAGTAGTATAGGGGGGGGGAACACTGAAGCTTTCTTT
CASSIGGGNTEAFF
>TRBJ1-4|15|.|.|TRBV18
TGTGCCAGCTCACCAACAGGGAATGTTAATGAAAAACTGTTTTTT
CASSPTGNVNEKLFF
>TRBJ2-2|16|TRBD1|.|TRBV9
TGTGCCAGCAGCCCCTCACCTGGGACAGGGATCGGGGAGCTGTTTTTT
CASSPSPGTGIGELFF
>TRBJ2-2|14|.|once|TRBV6-5
TGTGCCAGCAGCCGGGACAAAAACACCGGGGAGCTGTTTTTT
CASSRDKNTGELFF
>TRBJ1-2|15|TRBD1|.|TRBV7-2
TGTGCCAGCAGCTTAGCGCTACAGGGGAGCTATGGCTACACCTTC
CASSLALQGSYGYTF
>TRBJ2-7|14|TRBD1|once|TRBV18
TGTGCCAGCTCACCCCCGGGACAGTCCTACGAGCAGTACTTC
CASSPPGQSYEQYF
>TRBJ1-1|14|TRBD1|once|TRBV6-5
TGTGCCAGCAGTTTCGACAGGGGCGGCACTGAAGCTTTCTTT
CASSFDRGGTEAFF
>TRBJ2-3|13|.|.|TRBV12-5
TGTGCTAGTGGTTTGGGACGGGGAGATACGCAGTATTTT
CASGLGRGDTQYF
>TRBJ1-3|17|.|.|TRBV6-1
TGTGCCAGCAGTGAAGCTTGGGGGGGGGCGCCCGGAAACACCATATATTTT
CASSEAWGGAPGNTIYF
>TRBJ2-5|13|.|.|TRBV21-1
TGCAAAGCGAAGGGGGTTTTAGGAGAGACCCAGTACTTC
CKAKGVLGETQYF
>TRBJ1-2|13|.|.|TRBV27
TGTGCCAGCAGTTCAGGGGCGCTCTATGGCTACACCTTC
CASSSGALYGYTF
>TRBJ2-1|14|.|.|TRBV30
TGTGCCTGGATAGGCGGGGACTCCTACAATGAGCAGTTCTTC
CAWIGGDSYNEQFF
>TRBJ2-5|11|.|few|TRBV5-6
TGTGCCAGCAGCTTGGGAGTGGCCCAGTACTTC
CASSLGVAQYF
>TRBJ2-1|17|TRBD2|.|TRBV7-9
TGTTCCAGCAGCTTAGCTAGTTGGGCTAGCGGCAACAATGAGCAGTTCTTC
CSSSLASWASGNNEQFF
>TRBJ2-1|14|TRBD1|.|TRBV5-1
TGCGCCAGCAGCCCCTGGACAGGTGACAATGAGCAGTTCTTC
CASSPWTGDNEQFF
>TRBJ2-1|19|TRBD2|once|TRBV5-1
TGCGCCAGCAGCTTGGGGACTAGCGGGGGGTTAACTGGGGGGAATGAGCAGTTCTTC
CASSLGTSGGLTGGNEQFF
>TRBJ2-5|15|.|.|TRBV6-5
TGTGCCATCCCCTTGGGGGGGCCGAGCGTCGTGACCCAGTACTTC
CAIPLGGPSVVTQYF
>TRBJ2-7|13|.|.|TRBV9
TGTGCCAGCAGCGTAGACAGTACCTACGAGCAGTACTTC
CASSVDSTYEQYF
>TRBJ2-3|16|TRBD2|.|TRBV7-2
TGTGCCAGCAGCTTAGCTGGGACTAGCGGGCGGGATACGCAGTATTTT
CASSLAGTSGRDTQYF
>TRBJ1-4|14|TRBD1|.|TRBV28
TGTGCCAGCAGACCGACAGGGCAGGGTGAAAAACTGTTTTTT
CASRPTGQGEKLFF
>TRBJ1-6|16|.|.|TRBV7-9
TGTGCCAGCAGCTTACTCTCAGGGAAGTTGAATTCACCCCTCCACTTT
CASSLLSGKLNSPLHF
>TRBJ2-7|12|TRBD1|few|TRBV14
TGTGCCAGCAGCCTCGGACAGGGAAAGCAGTACTTC
CASSLGQGKQYF
>TRBJ1-2|14|TRBD1|.|TRBV4-2
TGTGCCAGCAGGTGGACAGGGGGTGACTATGGCTACACCTTC
CASRWTGGDYGYTF
>TRBJ2-3|14|.|once|TRBV25-1
TGTGCCAGCAGTGACAGGGGAAGCACAGATACGCAGTATTTT
CASSDRGSTDTQYF
>TRBJ1-3|17|.|.|TRBV21-1
TGTGCCAGCAGCACTAGACAGACTCCTACCTCTGGAAACACCATATATTTT
CASSTRQTPTSGNTIYF
>TRBJ1-6|15|.|once|TRBV4-3
TGCGCCAGCAGCCAAGAAAGCCAGGCCCTCCGAACCCTCCACTTT
CASSQESQALRTLHF
>TRBJ2-3|15|.|.|TRBV13
TGTGCCAGCATATTTAACTCAGGGCCCACAGATACGCAGTATTTT
CASIFNSGPTDTQYF
>TRBJ2-7|13|.|.|TRBV19
TGTGCCAGTAGTTCCGGCCGGGGCTACGAGCAGTACTTC
CASSSGRGYEQYF
>TRBJ1-2|13|TRBD1|.|TRBV30
TGTGCCTGGAGTGTAGACAGGGGGCATGGCTACACCTTC
CAWSVDRGHGYTF
>TRBJ2-5|16|TRBD2|.|TRBV2
TGTGCCAGCAGTGAAGGACGGGGAGGGTCCCAAGAGACCCAGTACTTC
CASSEGRGGSQETQYF
>TRBJ1-6|20|.|.|TRBV18
TGTGCCAGCTCACCCGTGCCCAGGACACGAGTGCAAGGGAATAATTCACCCCTCCACTTT
CASSPVPRTRVQGNNSPLHF
>TRBJ1-2|13|TRBD1|.|TRBV10-3
TGTGCCATCAAAGGGACAGAGATGGGGGGCTACACCTTC
CAIKGTEMGGYTF
>TRBJ2-5|14|TRBD2|.|TRBV6-1
TGTGCCAGCAGTGCAACTAGCGGGGGGCAGACCCAGTACTTC
CASSATSGGQTQYF
>TRBJ1-5|14|.|.|TRBV7-9
TGTGCCAGCAGCCAACATGTGGAGTATCAGCCCCAGCATTTT
CASSQHVEYQPQHF
>TRBJ2-3|17|TRBD2|once|TRBV27
TGTGCCAGCAGTTTAAGACTAGCGGGGACGGGCACAGATACGCAGTATTTT
CASSLRLAGTGTDTQYF
>TRBJ2-3|16|.|.|TRBV7-2
TGTGCCAGCAGCTCGCGACAGGACGGGCGCACAGATACGCAGTATTTT
CASSSRQDGRTDTQYF